One and the same sample provided the 27 T cell receptor beta chains below, sequenced in a study of molecular identifiers for immune sequencing clone quantification. Via MiXCR, TCRdb re-called the PCR reads, giving one row per CDR3 protein. Of approximately 590,000 distinct CDR3 sequences in the sample, 25% were seen once. Sequenced material: naive CD8+ T cells from blood, with Jurkat cell RNA spiked in. Subset of the sample: FACS-sorted CD8+CD4-CCR7+CD45RA+ naive T cells. The receptors derive from a human donor in good health. Some libraries in this study had Jurkat cell RNA spiked in.

The chain has TRBV27 and TRBJ2-1; D is unresolved. V dropped 5 bases and J dropped 5 bases, with 13 bases sitting between them. CDR1 is MNHEY and CDR2 is SMNVEV in the germline V gene (reference sequence). This CDR3 contains 14 residues. The CDR3 loop is CASSPESAHNEQFF. Written as DNA, the CDR3 is TGTGCCAGCAGTCCGGAAAGTGCCCACAATGAGCAGTTCTTC.

This clonotype turned up a few times. V usage is TRBV7-2 and J usage is TRBJ2-1, with D possibly TRBD2 on 5 matching bases. Germline CDR1 is SGHTA and CDR2 is FQGNSA. The CDR3 runs to 17 residues. V was shortened by 5 bases and J by 3 bases, with 20 bases between the two germline ends. Written as DNA, the CDR3 is TGTGCCAGCAGCCTTCCCCAAGGTAGCGCCTTCTACAATGAGCAGTTCTTC. Translation: CASSLPQGSAFYNEQFF.

The V gene is TRBV3-1, the J gene TRBJ1-2; 7 bases align to TRBD1. The CDR3 covers 16 residues. Per germline, CDR1 LGHDT and CDR2 YNNKEL (reference sequence). V was clipped by 3 bases and J by 3 bases; unmatched bases: 10. The CDR3 spells CASSHSRGGGDYGYTF. In nucleotides, the CDR3 is TGTGCCAGCAGCCACTCCCGGGGAGGGGGCGACTATGGCTACACCTTC.

Turning to this clonotype: Since a much larger clone is just one base distant, this may be a read error. The chain carries TRBV7-9 and TRBJ2-6; 10 positions match TRBD2. Germline V gene sequence: CDR1 SEHNR, CDR2 FQNEAQ (reference sequence). This CDR3 comprises 21 residues. Written as DNA, the CDR3 is TGTGTCAGCAGCTCAACCTATCCCCCTAGCGGGAGCCTATCTGGGGCCAACGTCCTGACTTTC. As protein: CVSSSTYPPSGSLSGANVLTF. The whole variable domain, filled in from reference TRBV7-9 and TRBJ2-6, reads DTGVSQNPRHKITKRGQNVTFRCDPISEHNRLYWYRQTLGQGPEFLTYFQNEAQLEKSRLLSDRFSAERPKGSFSTLEIQRTEQGDSAMYLCVSSSTYPPSGSLSGANVLTFGAGSRLTVL.

The chain uses TRBV3-1 and TRBJ2-5, with unresolved D. The CDR3 is 12 amino acids. Germline V gene sequence: CDR1 LGHDT, CDR2 YNNKEL (reference sequence). Trimming took 6 bases from V and 3 from J, leaving 8 bases between them. For the CDR3, the DNA is TGTGCCAGCAGACCCGACGAAGAGACCCAGTACTTC. This codes for CASRPDEETQYF.

The chain joins TRBV14 to TRBJ2-7; D is ambiguous. The CDR3 has 15 residues. Germline V gives CDR1 SGHDN, CDR2 FVKESK. V was pared by 1 base and J by 2 bases, with 12 bases between. The DNA of the CDR3 is TGTGCCAGCAGCCAAGGGGTGGGCTTTGCCTACGAGCAGTACTTC. It encodes CASSQGVGFAYEQYF.

This clonotype was detected ten times or more. The chain couples TRBV6-2 or TRBV6-3 to TRBJ1-5; no clear D gene. The length of the CDR3 is 14 residues. The germline V gene has CDR1 MNHEY and CDR2 SVGEGT. V was cut by 5 bases and J by 4 bases, with 12 bases left in between. The CDR3 sequence is CASSPVSSNQPQHF. The CDR3 DNA reads TGTGCCAGCAGTCCGGTCTCCAGTAATCAGCCCCAGCATTTT.

V and J are TRBV7-2 and TRBJ1-4; 9 nucleotides align to TRBD1. The germline V gene has CDR1 SGHTA and CDR2 FQGNSA. This CDR3 has 18 amino acids. Trimming cost V 1 base and J 7 bases; bases outside gene matches: 13. In DNA form, the CDR3 reads TGTGCCAGCAGCTTAGGGATTAACAGGGGGCGACCTAGTGAAAAACTGTTTTTT. It specifies CASSLGINRGRPSEKLFF. Full variable domain (rest looked up from reference TRBV7-2 and TRBJ1-4): GAGVSQSPSNKVTEKGKDVELRCDPISGHTALYWYRQSLGQGLEFLIYFQGNSAPDKSGLPSDRFSAERTGGSVSTLTIQRTQQEDSAVYLCASSLGINRGRPSEKLFFGSGTQLSVL.

This clonotype was observed many times. The chain is built from TRBV19 and TRBJ2-1; D uncertain. Per germline, CDR1 LNHDA and CDR2 SQIVND (reference sequence). The CDR3 runs to 11 residues. The V gene lost 5 bases and the J gene lost 6 bases, with 5 bases spanning the gap. Here the CDR3 reads CASSGPNEQFF. For the CDR3, the DNA is TGTGCCAGTAGTGGACCCAATGAGCAGTTCTTC.

This clonotype was found many times. This rearrangement joins TRBV5-4 to TRBJ1-1; perhaps TRBD1 as D (6 bases). The germline CDR1 and CDR2 sequences are SGHNT and YYREEE (reference sequence). Trimming stripped 2 bases from V and 6 bases from J, with 11 bases between. The CDR3 consists of 13 residues. The CDR3 coding sequence is TGTGCCAGCAGCTTTCGGGGGGCCGCTGAAGCTTTCTTT. It specifies CASSFRGAAEAFF.

In this sample, this clonotype turned up many times. The rearrangement joins TRBV30 to TRBJ2-3, with 12 bases that match TRBD2. V trimming: 4 bases; J trimming: 4 bases; junction bases outside the gene matches: 6. The CDR3 runs 15 residues. Germline V CDR1 and CDR2: GTSNPN, SVGIG (reference sequence). This chain's CDR3 is CAWNLAGGPADTQYF. CDR3 coding DNA: TGTGCCTGGAACCTAGCGGGAGGGCCCGCAGATACGCAGTATTTT.

The CDR3 region is CASSPYHGTEAFF. As DNA, the CDR3 is TGTGCCAGCAGCCCCTACCATGGCACTGAAGCTTTCTTT. V gene TRBV3-1 combines with J gene TRBJ1-1; D gene uncertain. V lost 4 bases to trimming and J lost 4 bases, with 10 bases between them. CDR1 LGHDT and CDR2 YNNKEL come from the germline V gene (reference sequence). This CDR3 has 13 amino acids.

The rearrangement uses TRBV19 and TRBJ2-7, with 7 bases aligning to TRBD2. CDR1 and CDR2 from the germline V gene are LNHDA and SQIVND (reference sequence). This CDR3 region has 15 residues. V shed 4 bases, J shed 2 bases, and the junction held 8 bases outside the gene matches. This CDR3 reads CASSTYSGSTYEQYF. CDR3 nucleotides: TGTGCCAGTAGTACATATAGCGGGTCCACCTACGAGCAGTACTTC.

A word on this clonotype: A much larger clone lies a single base off, so this may be a read error. The rearrangement links TRBV7-8 to TRBJ2-2; D is possibly TRBD1 (6 bases). The germline V and J ends were trimmed by 5 bases and 1 base, with 8 bases remaining between them. CDR1 and CDR2 from the germline V gene are SGHVS and FQNEAQ. This CDR3 contains 14 residues. The CDR3 protein is CASSRGKNTGELFF. Written as DNA, the CDR3 is TGTGCCAGCAGCAGGGGGAAGAACACCGGGGAGCTGTTTTTT. The full variable domain, completed using reference TRBV7-8 and TRBJ2-2, is GAGVSQSPRYKVAKRGQDVALRCDPISGHVSLFWYQQALGQGPEFLTYFQNEAQLDKSGLPSDRFFAERPEGSVSTLKIQRTQQEDSAVYLCASSRGKNTGELFFGEGSRLTVL.

This clonotype was seen repeatedly, ten times or more. The chain recombines TRBV30 with TRBJ2-7, with 9 nucleotides matching TRBD1. Germline V CDR1 and CDR2: GTSNPN, SVGIG (reference sequence). The CDR3 consists of 14 residues. The trim removed 0 bases at V and 5 bases at J, leaving 5 bases unmatched. CDR3 nucleotide sequence: TGTGCCTGGAGTGTACAGGGGGCCTGGAACGAGCAGTACTTC. It translates to CAWSVQGAWNEQYF. Complete variable domain (other parts from reference TRBV30 and TRBJ2-7): SQTIHQWPATLVQPVGSPLSLECTVEGTSNPNLYWYRQAAGRGLQLLFYSVGIGQISSEVPQNLSASRPQDRQFILSSKKLLLSDSGFYLCAWSVQGAWNEQYFGPGTRLTVT.

Comments on this clonotype: This may arise from a read error, as a much more abundant clone is one base away. The rearrangement links TRBV5-6 to TRBJ2-3; D is unresolved. The CDR3 is 14 amino acids. Germline V gene data show CDR1 as SGHDT and CDR2 as YYEEEE. V gave up 0 bases and J gave up 4 bases, with 9 bases separating them. CDR3 nucleotide sequence: TGTGCCAGCAGCTTGGCCGTCAGTGCAGATACGCAGTATTTT. Protein sequence: CASSLAVSADTQYF.

With regard to this clonotype: A read error may explain this, as a much larger clone is one base away. The chain uses TRBV12-3 or TRBV12-4 and TRBJ2-3, with D possibly TRBD2 on 5 matching bases. V dropped 11 bases and J dropped 8 bases, with 20 bases sitting between them. This CDR3 is built from 13 residues. CDR3 region: CAGTPEVRATQYF. The CDR3 DNA follows: TGTGCCGGCACCCCTGAGGTGAGGGCTACGCAGTATTTT.

This clonotype occurred many times. The V call is TRBV12-3 or TRBV12-4, the J call TRBJ1-1; 7 bases match TRBD1. The trim removed 6 bases at V and 0 bases at J, leaving 4 bases unmatched. The CDR3 covers 14 residues. CDR3 protein: CASRTGKMNTEAFF. In nucleotides, the CDR3 is TGTGCCAGCAGGACAGGGAAAATGAACACTGAAGCTTTCTTT.

The sample holds many counts of this clonotype. This chain joins TRBV6-2 or TRBV6-3 and TRBJ2-3, with TRBD2 matching over 9 bases. Germline assignment: CDR1 MNHEY and CDR2 SVGEGT. Trimming cost V 6 bases and J 0 bases; bases outside gene matches: 4. The CDR3 loop spans 15 amino acids. The chain's CDR3 is CASSYSGRSTDTQYF. Here the CDR3 DNA reads TGTGCCAGCAGCTATAGCGGGAGAAGCACAGATACGCAGTATTTT.

This clonotype has only a few counts. The chain has TRBV24-1 and TRBJ1-5, with D perhaps TRBD1 (6 bases). Trimming shortened V by 12 bases and J by 7 bases, and 18 bases separated the two germline ends. Germline loops: CDR1 KGHDR, CDR2 SFDVKD. There are 13 residues in the CDR3. CDR3 region: CAVRGGERQPQHF. As DNA, the CDR3 is TGTGCCGTGAGGGGGGGAGAAAGGCAGCCCCAGCATTTT.

V usage is TRBV19 and J usage is TRBJ2-2; D is perhaps TRBD1 (6 bases). CDR3 length: 14 residues. Deletions cut 8 bases from V and 0 bases from J, with 10 bases between. The germline gives CDR1 LNHDA, CDR2 SQIVND (reference sequence). CDR3 protein: CASEDSPNTGELFF. CDR3 DNA: TGTGCCAGTGAGGACAGCCCGAACACCGGGGAGCTGTTTTTT.

This clonotype came up many times. The rearrangement links TRBV4-1 to TRBJ1-1; TRBD1 matches 11 bases. The CDR3 runs 16 residues. The V gene's germline CDR1 is MGHRA and CDR2 YSYEKL. Trimming removed 3 bases from V and 1 base from J; junction bases left unmatched: 4. CDR3 DNA: TGCGCCAGCAGCCACGGACAGGGGGCCGGGAACACTGAAGCTTTCTTT. This translates into CASSHGQGAGNTEAFF.

This clonotype was seen many times. This chain connects TRBV6-6 to TRBJ2-5; D not resolved. This CDR3 is 13 amino acids long. Germline V gene sequence: CDR1 MNHNY, CDR2 SVGAGI (reference sequence). Trimming cost V 3 bases and J 5 bases, with 10 bases left between them. The CDR3 nucleotides are TGTGCCAGCAGTTATATCTGGTTTGAGACCCAGTACTTC. Its translation: CASSYIWFETQYF.

This clonotype was seen a handful of times. The genes are TRBV19 and TRBJ1-5, with D possibly being TRBD1 (6 bases). The CDR3 sequence is 15 residues long. Trimming shortened V by 0 bases and J by 6 bases, and 12 bases separated the two germline ends. Germline V gene data show CDR1 as LNHDA and CDR2 as SQIVND (reference sequence). In DNA, the CDR3 is TGTGCCAGTAGTATAGACTGGGGGGCGGGTCAGCCCCAGCATTTT. It is translated as CASSIDWGAGQPQHF.

This clonotype appeared a few times. The J gene is TRBJ2-3, the V gene TRBV15; 7 bases are shared with TRBD2. This CDR3 region has 18 residues. CDR1 LNHNV and CDR2 YYDKDF come from the germline V gene (reference sequence). V lost 0 bases and J lost 0; bases outside the gene matches: 9. Written as DNA, the CDR3 is TGTGCCACCAGCAGAGAAGGGAGCGGGGTCAGGAGCACAGATACGCAGTATTTT. This encodes CATSREGSGVRSTDTQYF.

The V call is TRBV7-9, the J call TRBJ1-2; D is unresolved. CDR1 is SEHNR and CDR2 is FQNEAQ in the germline V gene (reference sequence). This CDR3 spans 16 amino acids. V lost 0 bases to trimming and J lost 5 bases, with 16 bases between them. This CDR3 is CASSLAWETENYGYTF. The CDR3 DNA follows: TGTGCCAGCAGCTTAGCGTGGGAGACCGAAAATTATGGCTACACCTTC.

This clonotype was detected many times. In DNA form, the CDR3 reads TGTGCCTGGTCGACTGACAGCTCTGGGGCCAACGTCCTGACTTTC. It codes for CAWSTDSSGANVLTF. The chain recombines TRBV30 with TRBJ2-6; a possible D gene is TRBD1 (5 bases). V lost 5 bases to trimming and J lost 0 bases, with 11 bases between them. This CDR3 region has 15 residues. CDR1 and CDR2 from the germline V gene are GTSNPN and SVGIG (reference sequence).